Listed below are T cell receptor beta chains from one sample, sequenced in a study of T-cell memory formation after mild COVID-19. TCRdb reanalysed the 5' RACE reads using MiXCR and keeps one entry per CDR3 protein. The top ten clones hold under 25% of a sample with about 270,000 distinct CDR3 sequences, more than 15% of them seen once. Sequenced input: PBMCs or a T cell subset sorted from them (not recorded which). The receptors here all came from a man younger than 35 who had mild COVID-19 (a few samples of this study predate the infection). Cell type and time point are not known. Both conserved end residues are trimmed from each CDR3. Each record gives: CDR3 protein, clone size, J gene, V gene. Part of the rows lack a size; the others show once, few, many or a class for expanded clones.

ASSQDLRQGYGYT	few	TRBJ1-2	TRBV4-2
ASSLGDLNQPQH	many	TRBJ1-5	TRBV5-1
ATSDGTASTDTQY	.	TRBJ2-3	TRBV24-1
ASGSGTSSTDTQY	many	TRBJ2-3	TRBV12-5
ASSYSPPGFSYNEQF	.	TRBJ2-1	TRBV6-6
ASSFYRGSEQY	few	TRBJ2-7	TRBV7-2
ASSLEQTQY	few	TRBJ2-5	TRBV7-2
ASSLLSTRDTQY	few	TRBJ2-3	TRBV12-3/TRBV12-4
ATSDCPEGPSADTQY	.	TRBJ2-3	TRBV24-1
ASSQARGTSRETQY	.	TRBJ2-5	TRBV14
ASSFAVSYEQY	few	TRBJ2-7	TRBV12-3/TRBV12-4
SAREGRLDRPKRGDTEAF	.	TRBJ1-1	TRBV20-1
SARGPSDKDTQY	.	TRBJ2-3	TRBV20-1
ASSQGTGGTEAF	many	TRBJ1-1	TRBV5-1
ASRARPANGYT	few	TRBJ1-2	TRBV5-1
ASSPLSGRGTDTQY	.	TRBJ2-3	TRBV9
ASSPGTGVTNEKLF	few	TRBJ1-4	TRBV4-3
ASSSDIAEQY	many	TRBJ2-7	TRBV12-3/TRBV12-4
ASSHPPGRGGRYNEQF	few	TRBJ2-1	TRBV4-1
SVTQVDTQY	.	TRBJ2-3	TRBV29-1
ASSQDLQQALRGGYGYT	few	TRBJ1-2	TRBV4-2
ASRDRVNEQF	.	TRBJ2-1	TRBV6-2/TRBV6-3
ASSYGGSGNTIY	few	TRBJ1-3	TRBV12-3/TRBV12-4
ASSKKGASGNTIY	.	TRBJ1-3	TRBV11-2
ASRPSGGEADTQY	.	TRBJ2-3	TRBV7-2
ASSHGKGNYGYT	.	TRBJ1-2	TRBV7-9
ASSAEFDRVPDTQY	few	TRBJ2-3	TRBV7-2
ASSQDRPSSYNEQF	.	TRBJ2-1	TRBV3-1
ASSFRAGTDTQY	.	TRBJ2-3	TRBV6-5
ASSQEGYGGELF	.	TRBJ2-2	TRBV3-1